The 19 T cell receptor beta chains in this list originate from one sample, sequenced in a study of blood T cell repertoires in COVID-19. TCRdb's copy holds only in-frame clones and misses some; the assay was immunoSEQ multiplex PCR. The sample has 15,000 to 20,000 clones; 93% are singletons. Sequencing was performed on peripheral blood. These receptors were taken from a human donor in a cohort sampled during active COVID-19.

This sequence joins TRBV27 and TRBJ1-5; D is possibly TRBD1 (5 bases). Between the trimmed V and J ends, which lost 3 bases and 2 bases, there was a span of 5 bases. This CDR3 contains 13 residues. Germline CDR1 and CDR2: MNHEY and SMNVEV (reference sequence). The CDR3 loop is CASSFRGNQPQHF. CDR3 DNA sequence: TGTGCCAGCAGTTTCAGGGGCAATCAGCCCCAGCATTTT.

This clone was counted a few times. The rearrangement joins TRBV7-9 to TRBJ1-6, with D perhaps TRBD1 (5 bases). V lost 0 bases to trimming and J lost 6 bases, with 12 bases between them. The CDR3 spans 16 residues. Germline values: CDR1 SEHNR, CDR2 FQNEAQ (reference sequence). The CDR3 coding sequence is TGTGCCAGCAGCTTAGCGGGGGGAAGGGGTAATTCACCCCTCCACTTT. Its translation: CASSLAGGRGNSPLHF.

The CDR3 nucleotides are TGTGCCAGCAGCGTTTTGGGAGTAGGTGGCTACACCTTC. This encodes CASSVLGVGGYTF. V and J are TRBV28 and TRBJ1-2; D is undetermined. CDR3 length: 13 residues. Germline V gene sequence: CDR1 MDHEN, CDR2 SYDVKM. V lost 6 bases and J 7 bases, leaving 15 bases between the germline ends.

The chain uses TRBV4-2 and TRBJ1-2; 8 bases line up with TRBD1. Trimming removed 0 bases from V and 0 bases from J; junction bases left unmatched: 9. CDR1 and CDR2 from the germline V gene are LGHNA and YNFKEQ. CDR3 size: 18 residues. CDR3 nucleotides: TGTGCCAGCAGCCAAGATATGTGGACAGGGCCTCCTAACTATGGCTACACCTTC. Amino acids: CASSQDMWTGPPNYGYTF.

The J gene is TRBJ2-4, the V gene TRBV4-3; 8 bases agree with TRBD1. Trimming took 0 bases from V and 0 from J; bases not matched to a gene: 13. Germline CDR1 reads LGHNA; CDR2 reads YSLEER. This CDR3 comprises 20 residues. The CDR3 reads CASSQDSVPGQELAKNIQYF. As DNA, the CDR3 is TGCGCCAGCAGCCAAGATTCGGTCCCGGGACAGGAACTAGCCAAAAACATTCAGTACTTC.

This clone was recorded once. The V gene is TRBV4-3, the J gene TRBJ1-3, with 11 bases matching TRBD1. The germline CDR1 and CDR2 sequences are LGHNA and YSLEER. V was clipped by 1 base and J by 0 bases; unmatched bases: 5. The CDR3 contains 18 residues. CDR3 bases: TGCGCCAGCAGCCAAGTAGGACAGGGGGCCATCTCTGGAAACACCATATATTTT. Translating gives CASSQVGQGAISGNTIYF.

CDR3 amino acids: CASSQEAGNYYNEQFF. The CDR3 coding sequence is TGCGCCAGCAGCCAAGAAGCAGGGAATTATTACAATGAGCAGTTCTTC. The V gene is TRBV4-3, the J gene TRBJ2-1; a weak D match, TRBD1 (5 bases). CDR1 and CDR2 (germline): LGHNA, YSLEER. There are 16 residues in the CDR3. Trimming stripped 0 bases from V and 4 bases from J, with 13 bases between.

The chain combines TRBV19 with TRBJ2-3, with 8 bases aligning to TRBD2. In germline, CDR1 is LNHDA, CDR2 SQIVND (reference sequence). The CDR3 runs to 16 residues. V was clipped by 3 bases and J by 2 bases; unmatched bases: 7. The CDR3 nucleotides read TGTGCCAGTAGTATGTTTGCTAGCGGGCTCACAGATACGCAGTATTTT. Amino acids: CASSMFASGLTDTQYF.

The gene calls are TRBV24-1 and TRBJ2-3; D is perhaps TRBD2 (5 bases). CDR3 length: 14 residues. CDR1 and CDR2 from the germline V gene are KGHDR and SFDVKD. The V gene lost 4 bases and the J gene lost 3 bases, with 10 bases spanning the gap. The CDR3 region has the DNA TGTGCCACCAGTGACTCCGGGATTACAGATACGCAGTATTTT. Translated: CATSDSGITDTQYF.

This chain uses TRBV28 with TRBJ1-1; TRBD1 agrees at 8 bases. Germline V CDR1 and CDR2: MDHEN, SYDVKM. This CDR3 spans 17 amino acids. The trim removed 6 bases at V and 1 base at J, leaving 13 bases unmatched. CDR3 nucleotides: TGTGCCAGCAGACACTTTCCCGGGACAGGATGGAACACTGAAGCTTTCTTT. Protein sequence: CASRHFPGTGWNTEAFF.

J is TRBJ1-1 and V is TRBV15, with D possibly TRBD1 on 5 matching bases. Germline loops: CDR1 LNHNV, CDR2 YYDKDF (reference sequence). The V gene lost 3 bases and the J gene lost 0 bases, with 8 bases spanning the gap. The CDR3 is made up of 14 amino acids. In nucleotides, the CDR3 is TGTGCCACCAGCAGCGAGGACATGAACACTGAAGCTTTCTTT. Translating gives CATSSEDMNTEAFF.

This clone was detected only a few times. This chain connects TRBV4-2 to TRBJ2-7, with 8 bases lining up with TRBD2. This CDR3 comprises 15 residues. J lost 4 bases, V lost 2 bases, and 7 bases had no gene match. The germline gives CDR1 LGHNA, CDR2 YNFKEQ. The chain's CDR3 is CASSQLAGGSYEQYF. CDR3 bases: TGTGCCAGCAGCCAACTTGCGGGGGGATCATACGAGCAGTACTTC.

The chain carries TRBV6-5 and TRBJ1-1; TRBD1 might be the D (6 bases). CDR1 is MNHEY and CDR2 is SVGAGI in the germline V gene. Trimming removed 0 bases from V and 1 base from J, with 12 bases in between. The CDR3 sequence is 16 residues long. CDR3 sequence (DNA): TGTGCCAGCAGTTACTCCGGGGCCAGGGGGAACACTGAAGCTTTCTTT. Protein: CASSYSGARGNTEAFF.

The chain carries TRBV5-8 and TRBJ1-5, with D possibly matching TRBD1 (5 bases). CDR3 length: 14 residues. In germline, CDR1 is SGHTS, CDR2 YDEGEE. The germline V and J ends were trimmed by 2 bases and 0 bases, with 6 bases remaining between them. DNA for the CDR3: TGTGCCAGCAGCTTCGGACATAGCAATCAGCCCCAGCATTTT. This gives the protein CASSFGHSNQPQHF.

The V gene is TRBV19, the J gene TRBJ2-3; the D gene is possibly TRBD2 (5 bases). The germline V gene encodes CDR1 LNHDA and CDR2 SQIVND (reference sequence). Deletions cut 2 bases from V and 10 bases from J, with 10 bases between. The CDR3 loop spans 12 amino acids. Here the CDR3 DNA reads TGTGCCAGTAGTATAACGAGGGTTGCGCAGTATTTT. This sequence encodes CASSITRVAQYF.

V and J are TRBV9 and TRBJ2-1; the match to TRBD2 covers 9 bases. CDR1 is SGDLS and CDR2 is YYNGEE in the germline V gene. The CDR3 runs 18 residues. V lost 4 bases, J lost 6 bases, and 17 bases stayed unmatched. The CDR3 reads CASSLGLAGGPGGNEQFF. Here the CDR3 DNA reads TGTGCCAGCAGCTTGGGACTCGCGGGGGGGCCCGGGGGCAATGAGCAGTTCTTC.

The J gene is TRBJ1-2, the V gene TRBV5-4; maybe TRBD1 (5 bases). Per the germline V gene, CDR1 is SGHNT and CDR2 is YYREEE (reference sequence). CDR3 size: 12 residues. V lost 3 bases to trimming and J lost 4 bases, with 7 bases between them. CDR3 DNA sequence: TGTGCCAGCAGCTCCGACAGCTATGGCTACACCTTC. Amino acids: CASSSDSYGYTF. The variable domain in full, completed from reference TRBV5-4 and TRBJ1-2, reads ETGVTQSPTHLIKTRGQQVTLRCSSQSGHNTVSWYQQALGQGPQFIFQYYREEENGRGNFPPRFSGLQFPNYSSELNVNALELDDSALYLCASSSDSYGYTFGSGTRLTVV.

CDR3 sequence (DNA): TGTGCCAGCAGTTACATAAGGCGGTTGAACACCGGGGAGCTGTTTTTT. Translation: CASSYIRRLNTGELFF. V usage is TRBV6-5 and J usage is TRBJ2-2; no firm D call. Germline CDR1 is MNHEY and CDR2 is SVGAGI. The CDR3 has 16 amino acids. Trimming shortened V by 2 bases and J by 1 base, and 11 bases separated the two germline ends.

This clone was seen just once. The CDR3 region is CASSHWIAGGSDTQYF. In DNA, the CDR3 is TGCGCCAGCAGCCATTGGATCGCGGGGGGGTCAGATACGCAGTATTTT. The chain recombines TRBV4-3 with TRBJ2-3, with 9 nucleotides matching TRBD2. Germline values: CDR1 LGHNA, CDR2 YSLEER. The CDR3 sequence is 16 residues long. The V segment lost 3 bases and the J segment 4 bases; nucleotides outside the gene matches: 8.